The entry that follows covers one TCR beta chain sequence. The antigen remains unidentified. The source of the sample is a study of Tregs in tolerant kidney transplant recipients. The CDR3 has 14 amino acids. J was trimmed by 2 bases and V by 6 bases; bases with no gene match: 5. Germline assignment: CDR1 SGHAT and CDR2 FQNNGV. The data were produced by immunoSEQ multiplex PCR, yet TCRdb's version contains in-frame clones alone and is incomplete. The sample carries over 50,000 clones, about 83% recorded once. Study conclusions and caveats: Findings come from small patient numbers and require larger validation.

This TCR was recovered from a human donor in good health. The chain has TRBV11-2 and TRBJ2-3, with 7 nucleotides matching TRBD2. The sequencing input was CD4+ T cells from blood. The CDR3 DNA sequence: TGTGCCAGCAGGTCTAGCGGAAACACAGATACGCAGTATTTT. Translation gives CASRSSGNTDTQYF. The entire variable domain, with the rest obtained from reference TRBV11-2 and TRBJ2-3, is as follows: EAGVAQSPRYKIIEKRQSVAFWCNPISGHATLYWYQQILGQGPKLLIQFQNNGVVDDSQLPKDRFSAERLKGVDSTLKIQPAKLEDSAVYLCASRSSGNTDTQYFGPGTRLTVL.